One sample yielded the 26 T cell receptor beta chains listed below, sequenced in a study of cytomegalovirus exposure and HLA in healthy donors. Use of 60 Vbeta and 13 Jbeta primers characterized the PCR. Some clones are missing from TCRdb's copy, which holds only in-frame ones; the method was immunoSEQ multiplex PCR. The sample has some 71,000 clones. Specimen: PBMCs. Source of these receptors: a woman in her twenties or thirties in good health and CMV-seronegative.

The chain recombines TRBV19 with TRBJ1-1; D is uncertain. The CDR3 contains 15 residues. CDR1 and CDR2 (germline): LNHDA, SQIVND (reference sequence). V shed 2 bases and J shed 1 base, with 11 bases lying between them. In DNA form, the CDR3 reads TGTGCCAGTAGTATAATGGGCCAGACGAACACTGAAGCTTTCTTT. Protein product: CASSIMGQTNTEAFF.

The chain joins TRBV30 to TRBJ2-1; TRBD1 agrees at 10 bases. The CDR3 is made up of 14 amino acids. Germline loops: CDR1 GTSNPN, CDR2 SVGIG (reference sequence). Trimming took 5 bases from V and 7 from J; bases not matched to a gene: 8. The CDR3 region has the DNA TGTGCCTGGGGGAGACAGGGGGCCTGGAATGAGCAGTTCTTC. Protein sequence: CAWGRQGAWNEQFF.

The V gene is TRBV5-1, the J gene TRBJ2-2; TRBD2 aligns across 10 bases. The CDR3 spans 16 residues. J lost 6 bases, V lost 4 bases, and 9 bases had no gene match. Germline CDR1 and CDR2: SGHRS and YFSETQ. CDR3 nucleotide sequence: TGCGCCAGCAGCCCTAAGCGGGAGGGCCTTGCCGGGGAGCTGTTTTTT. Translation: CASSPKREGLAGELFF. Based on the CDR3 plus reference TRBV5-1 and TRBJ2-2, the full variable domain is KAGVTQTPRYLIKTRGQQVTLSCSPISGHRSVSWYQQTPGQGLQFLFEYFSETQRNKGNFPGRFSGRQFSNSRSEMNVSTLELGDSALYLCASSPKREGLAGELFFGEGSRLTVL.

V is TRBV9 and J is TRBJ2-2; a possible D gene is TRBD1 (6 bases). The CDR3 has 14 amino acids. V was shortened by 5 bases and J by 6 bases, with 14 bases between the two germline ends. Germline assignment: CDR1 SGDLS and CDR2 YYNGEE. Here the CDR3 reads CASRATGLPGELFF. The CDR3, as DNA: TGTGCCAGCAGAGCCACAGGGTTACCCGGGGAGCTGTTTTTT.

The chain carries TRBV29-1 and TRBJ2-3; 8 bases align to TRBD2. CDR1 SQVTM and CDR2 ANQGSEA come from the germline V gene. The ends lost 7 bases at V and 4 bases at J; junction bases unmatched: 4. The CDR3 length is 12 residues. In nucleotides, the CDR3 is TGCAGCGACGGGGGGGCCGCAGATACGCAGTATTTT. This translates into CSDGGAADTQYF.

This rearrangement joins TRBV7-8 to TRBJ2-7; 7 nucleotides match TRBD1. The V gene end was trimmed by 5 bases and the J gene end by 4 bases; junction bases not matched to a gene: 11. From germline, CDR1 is SGHVS and CDR2 FQNEAQ. The CDR3 spans 15 residues. The CDR3 is CASSLSGTDIYEQYF. In DNA form, the CDR3 reads TGTGCCAGCAGCCTCTCCGGGACAGATATTTACGAGCAGTACTTC.

The V and J genes are TRBV10-3 and TRBJ2-7; possible D gene TRBD2, 6 bases. Deletions cut 8 bases from V and 3 bases from J, with 11 bases between. The CDR3 spans 12 residues. Germline values: CDR1 ENHRY, CDR2 SYGVKD. This CDR3 reads CAISIGGYEQYF. The CDR3 DNA reads TGTGCCATCTCAATCGGGGGCTACGAGCAGTACTTC.

The chain carries TRBV28 and TRBJ1-5; D is unresolved. V lost 8 bases and J lost 5, with 13 bases in between. CDR1 is MDHEN, CDR2 SYDVKM, per germline. The CDR3 consists of 13 residues. This CDR3 is CASSSTGYQPQHF. The CDR3 DNA is TGTGCCAGCTCCTCCACGGGGTATCAGCCCCAGCATTTT.

The CDR3 DNA is TGTGCCAGCAGCTTACGGCGGGACTCTTCAGTGGCGCATGGCTACACCTTC. Residues: CASSLRRDSSVAHGYTF. V gene TRBV7-6 combines with J gene TRBJ1-2, with D tentatively TRBD1 (5 bases). CDR1 and CDR2 from the germline V gene are SGHVS and FNYEAQ. The V end lost 2 bases, the J end lost 6 bases, and 22 bases lay between the germline ends. This CDR3 comprises 17 residues.

This chain connects TRBV18 to TRBJ2-4; a weak D match, TRBD1 (5 bases). The ends were cut back, 2 bases at V and 0 bases at J, with 11 bases in the middle. The length of the CDR3 is 16 residues. From germline, CDR1 is KGHSH and CDR2 LQKENI. CDR3 bases: TGTGCCAGCTCACCAGGGGCTCTACTAGCCAAAAACATTCAGTACTTC. Amino acids: CASSPGALLAKNIQYF.

This chain connects TRBV9 to TRBJ1-2; D is perhaps TRBD1 (6 bases). Germline-derived CDR1 and CDR2 are SGDLS and YYNGEE. V was pared by 3 bases and J by 7 bases, with 10 bases between. This CDR3 spans 12 amino acids. The CDR3 coding sequence is TGTGCCAGCAGCGGTACAGGGTCTGGCTACACCTTC. Amino acid sequence: CASSGTGSGYTF.

The V call is TRBV2, the J call TRBJ2-7; 7 bases are a match to TRBD1. The CDR3 is 14 residues long. Germline assignment: CDR1 SNHLY and CDR2 FYNNEI. V dropped 6 bases and J dropped 4; count of bases not matched to a gene: 9. The CDR3 nucleotides read TGTGCCAGCAGGGCAACCGGGACAGCTTACGAGCAGTACTTC. Translated, it gives CASRATGTAYEQYF.

V is TRBV19 and J is TRBJ1-4; D perhaps matches TRBD1 (6 bases). The germline CDR1 and CDR2 sequences are LNHDA and SQIVND (reference sequence). The CDR3 runs to 15 residues. With 6 bases removed from V and 4 bases from J, the gap between germline ends came to 15 bases. The CDR3 loop is CASSRRWTVNEKLFF. The CDR3 nucleotides are TGTGCCAGTAGCCGACGGTGGACAGTTAATGAAAAACTGTTTTTT. The variable domain in full, with the rest retrieved from reference TRBV19 and TRBJ1-4, is DGGITQSPKYLFRKEGQNVTLSCEQNLNHDAMYWYRQDPGQGLRLIYYSQIVNDFQKGDIAEGYSVSREKKESFPLTVTSAQKNPTAFYLCASSRRWTVNEKLFFGSGTQLSVL.

The J gene is TRBJ2-5, the V gene TRBV30; 8 bases are a match to TRBD2. The CDR3 has 14 amino acids. V was clipped by 2 bases and J by 5 bases; unmatched bases: 7. The germline CDR1 and CDR2 sequences are GTSNPN and SVGIG (reference sequence). The CDR3 sequence: CAWSSGLGVETQYF. In DNA form, the CDR3 reads TGTGCCTGGAGTTCGGGACTAGGGGTGGAGACCCAGTACTTC. The full variable domain, completed using reference TRBV30 and TRBJ2-5, is SQTIHQWPATLVQPVGSPLSLECTVEGTSNPNLYWYRQAAGRGLQLLFYSVGIGQISSEVPQNLSASRPQDRQFILSSKKLLLSDSGFYLCAWSSGLGVETQYFGPGTRLLVL.

The V call is TRBV30, the J call TRBJ1-1; D gene unclear. This CDR3 has 14 amino acids. In germline, CDR1 is GTSNPN, CDR2 SVGIG (reference sequence). With 4 bases removed from V and 1 base from J, the gap between germline ends came to 13 bases. The CDR3 DNA reads as TGTGCCTGGATCGGCGGCAGCGCGAACACTGAAGCTTTCTTT. It translates to CAWIGGSANTEAFF.

This chain joins TRBV4-3 and TRBJ1-1; TRBD1 agrees at 8 bases. There are 18 residues in the CDR3. Trimming removed 3 bases from V and 0 bases from J; junction bases left unmatched: 12. The germline V gene encodes CDR1 LGHNA and CDR2 YSLEER. The CDR3 sequence is CASSHHPGQGLMNTEAFF. The CDR3 nucleotides are TGCGCCAGCAGCCACCACCCAGGACAGGGCCTTATGAACACTGAAGCTTTCTTT.

This chain connects TRBV30 to TRBJ1-1; 10 bases line up with TRBD1. This CDR3 region has 13 residues. V was clipped by 5 bases and J by 4 bases; unmatched bases: 4. From germline, CDR1 is GTSNPN and CDR2 SVGIG (reference sequence). The CDR3 region is CAWDRDRGTEAFF. For the CDR3, the DNA is TGTGCCTGGGACCGGGACAGGGGCACTGAAGCTTTCTTT.

The chain links TRBV5-1 to TRBJ2-5, with 10 bases that match TRBD2. Germline V CDR1 and CDR2: SGHRS, YFSETQ. Losses at the gene ends were 4 bases for V and 0 bases for J; bases not matched to a gene: 3. This CDR3 contains 15 residues. The CDR3 loop reads CASSILAGYQETQYF. DNA for the CDR3: TGCGCCAGCAGCATACTAGCGGGGTACCAAGAGACCCAGTACTTC.

The chain employs TRBV5-1 and TRBJ2-1; 11 bases map to TRBD2. CDR3 length: 18 residues. Germline V gene data show CDR1 as SGHRS and CDR2 as YFSETQ. V dropped 2 bases and J dropped 0; count of bases not matched to a gene: 7. The DNA of the CDR3 is TGCGCCAGCAGCTTACCCGGGACTAGCGGCTTCTCCTACAATGAGCAGTTCTTC. Translating gives CASSLPGTSGFSYNEQFF.

V usage is TRBV13 and J usage is TRBJ2-5; 9 nucleotides agree with TRBD2. V lost 3 bases to trimming and J lost 4 bases; unmatched junction nucleotides: 6. CDR1 is PRHDT, CDR2 FYEKMQ, per germline (reference sequence). The CDR3 length is 15 residues. The CDR3 nucleotides are TGTGCCAGCAGCTTCGGCGGGGGGGCCGGAGAGACCCAGTACTTC. Amino acids: CASSFGGGAGETQYF.

The rearrangement links TRBV28 to TRBJ2-7; a possible D gene is TRBD2 (5 bases). Germline V gene sequence: CDR1 MDHEN, CDR2 SYDVKM. This CDR3 comprises 15 residues. V dropped 6 bases and J dropped 3 bases, with 18 bases sitting between them. The CDR3 sequence is CASSLGGAADYEQYF. CDR3 DNA: TGTGCCAGCAGCCTAGGTGGAGCGGCAGACTACGAGCAGTACTTC.

The V and J genes are TRBV19 and TRBJ2-1, with TRBD1 matching over 7 bases. Trimming at V came to 6 bases and at J to 8 bases, leaving 4 bases not matched to a gene. Per germline, CDR1 LNHDA and CDR2 SQIVND (reference sequence). The CDR3 runs 12 residues. CDR3 residues: CASSDRADEQFF. Written as DNA, the CDR3 is TGTGCCAGTAGCGACAGGGCCGATGAGCAGTTCTTC.

The chain employs TRBV7-9 and TRBJ1-2; 12 bases agree with TRBD1. The CDR3 contains 14 residues. Germline lookup yields CDR1 SEHNR and CDR2 FQNEAQ (reference sequence). Trimming took 6 bases from V and 2 from J; bases not matched to a gene: 1. Here the CDR3 DNA reads TGTGCCAGCAGTGGGACAGGGGGCAACTATGGCTACACCTTC. Translation: CASSGTGGNYGYTF. The full variable domain, with the rest looked up from reference TRBV7-9 and TRBJ1-2, is DTGVSQNPRHKITKRGQNVTFRCDPISEHNRLYWYRQTLGQGPEFLTYFQNEAQLEKSRLLSDRFSAERPKGSFSTLEIQRTEQGDSAMYLCASSGTGGNYGYTFGSGTRLTVV.

The gene calls are TRBV7-9 and TRBJ1-4; 11 bases line up with TRBD1. V trimming: 5 bases; J trimming: 2 bases; junction bases outside the gene matches: 4. Germline V gene data show CDR1 as SEHNR and CDR2 as FQNEAQ (reference sequence). This CDR3 comprises 16 residues. In nucleotides, the CDR3 is TGTGCCAGCAGCCCGGACAGGGGGCGCACTAATGAAAAACTGTTTTTT. Protein product: CASSPDRGRTNEKLFF.

The rearrangement joins TRBV19 to TRBJ2-6; weak D call: TRBD1 (6 bases). Germline assignment: CDR1 LNHDA and CDR2 SQIVND (reference sequence). The CDR3 extends over 17 amino acids. Trimming left V 7 bases short and J 0 bases short, with 16 bases between. DNA of the CDR3: TGTGCCAGTAACTTTTGGGGGCGAAACTCTGGGGCCAACGTCCTGACTTTC. Encoded protein: CASNFWGRNSGANVLTF.

CDR3 DNA: TGTGCCAGCAGCCCCCGGACTTTTCAAGAGACCCAGTACTTC. Encoded protein: CASSPRTFQETQYF. The rearrangement links TRBV9 to TRBJ2-5, with a possible D match to TRBD2 (5 bases). CDR3 length: 14 residues. Trimming pared 4 bases from V and 2 bases from J, leaving 12 bases between. Germline V gene lookup returns CDR1 SGDLS and CDR2 YYNGEE.